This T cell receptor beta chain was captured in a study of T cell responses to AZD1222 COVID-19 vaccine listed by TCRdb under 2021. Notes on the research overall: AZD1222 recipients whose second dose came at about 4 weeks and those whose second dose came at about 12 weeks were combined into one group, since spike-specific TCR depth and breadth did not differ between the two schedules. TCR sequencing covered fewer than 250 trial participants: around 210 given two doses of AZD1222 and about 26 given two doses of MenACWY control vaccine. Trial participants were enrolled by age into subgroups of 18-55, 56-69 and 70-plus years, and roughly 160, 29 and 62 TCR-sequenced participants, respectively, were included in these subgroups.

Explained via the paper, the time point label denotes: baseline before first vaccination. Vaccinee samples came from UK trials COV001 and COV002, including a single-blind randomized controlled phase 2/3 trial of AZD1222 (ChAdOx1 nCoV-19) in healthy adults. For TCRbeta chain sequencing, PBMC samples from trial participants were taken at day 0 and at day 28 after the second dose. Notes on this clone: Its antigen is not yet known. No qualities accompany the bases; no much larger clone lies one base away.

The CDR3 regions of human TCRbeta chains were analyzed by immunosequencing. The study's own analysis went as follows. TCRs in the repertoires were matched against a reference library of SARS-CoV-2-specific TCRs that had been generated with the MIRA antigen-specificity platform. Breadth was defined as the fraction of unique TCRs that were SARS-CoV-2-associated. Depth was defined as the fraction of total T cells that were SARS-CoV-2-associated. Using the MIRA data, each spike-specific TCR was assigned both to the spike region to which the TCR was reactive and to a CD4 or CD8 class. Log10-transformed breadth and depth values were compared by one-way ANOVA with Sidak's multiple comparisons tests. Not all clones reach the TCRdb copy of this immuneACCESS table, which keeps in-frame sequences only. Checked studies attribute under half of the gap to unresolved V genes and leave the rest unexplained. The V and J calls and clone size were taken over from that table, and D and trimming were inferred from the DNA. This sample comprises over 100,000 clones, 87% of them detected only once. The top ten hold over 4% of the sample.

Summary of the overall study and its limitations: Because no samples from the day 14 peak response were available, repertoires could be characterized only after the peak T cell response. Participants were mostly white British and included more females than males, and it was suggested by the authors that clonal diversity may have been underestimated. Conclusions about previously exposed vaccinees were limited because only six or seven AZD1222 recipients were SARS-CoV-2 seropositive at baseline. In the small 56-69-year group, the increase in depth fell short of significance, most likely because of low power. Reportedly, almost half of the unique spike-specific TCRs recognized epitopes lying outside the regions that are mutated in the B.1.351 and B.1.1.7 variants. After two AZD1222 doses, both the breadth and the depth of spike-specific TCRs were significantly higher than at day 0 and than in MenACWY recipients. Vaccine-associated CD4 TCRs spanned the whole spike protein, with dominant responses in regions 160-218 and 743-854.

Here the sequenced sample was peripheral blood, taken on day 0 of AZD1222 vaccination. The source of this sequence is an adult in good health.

The base sequence is TGCGCCAGCGGAAGAGGGACAGGGCCATACGAGCAGTACTTC. It encodes CASGRGTGPYEQYF. The chain is assembled from TRBV5-1 and TRBJ2-7; TRBD1 matches 9 bases in the middle. Germline trimming: 7 bases from V, 4 bases from J; junction bases outside gene matches: 9. The CDR3 sequence holds 14 residues, the cysteine and phenylalanine included. The read is trimmed to its CDR3 DNA, 42 bases read in frame from base 1. CDR1 and CDR2 were assigned from the germline V gene as SGHRS and YFSETQ.